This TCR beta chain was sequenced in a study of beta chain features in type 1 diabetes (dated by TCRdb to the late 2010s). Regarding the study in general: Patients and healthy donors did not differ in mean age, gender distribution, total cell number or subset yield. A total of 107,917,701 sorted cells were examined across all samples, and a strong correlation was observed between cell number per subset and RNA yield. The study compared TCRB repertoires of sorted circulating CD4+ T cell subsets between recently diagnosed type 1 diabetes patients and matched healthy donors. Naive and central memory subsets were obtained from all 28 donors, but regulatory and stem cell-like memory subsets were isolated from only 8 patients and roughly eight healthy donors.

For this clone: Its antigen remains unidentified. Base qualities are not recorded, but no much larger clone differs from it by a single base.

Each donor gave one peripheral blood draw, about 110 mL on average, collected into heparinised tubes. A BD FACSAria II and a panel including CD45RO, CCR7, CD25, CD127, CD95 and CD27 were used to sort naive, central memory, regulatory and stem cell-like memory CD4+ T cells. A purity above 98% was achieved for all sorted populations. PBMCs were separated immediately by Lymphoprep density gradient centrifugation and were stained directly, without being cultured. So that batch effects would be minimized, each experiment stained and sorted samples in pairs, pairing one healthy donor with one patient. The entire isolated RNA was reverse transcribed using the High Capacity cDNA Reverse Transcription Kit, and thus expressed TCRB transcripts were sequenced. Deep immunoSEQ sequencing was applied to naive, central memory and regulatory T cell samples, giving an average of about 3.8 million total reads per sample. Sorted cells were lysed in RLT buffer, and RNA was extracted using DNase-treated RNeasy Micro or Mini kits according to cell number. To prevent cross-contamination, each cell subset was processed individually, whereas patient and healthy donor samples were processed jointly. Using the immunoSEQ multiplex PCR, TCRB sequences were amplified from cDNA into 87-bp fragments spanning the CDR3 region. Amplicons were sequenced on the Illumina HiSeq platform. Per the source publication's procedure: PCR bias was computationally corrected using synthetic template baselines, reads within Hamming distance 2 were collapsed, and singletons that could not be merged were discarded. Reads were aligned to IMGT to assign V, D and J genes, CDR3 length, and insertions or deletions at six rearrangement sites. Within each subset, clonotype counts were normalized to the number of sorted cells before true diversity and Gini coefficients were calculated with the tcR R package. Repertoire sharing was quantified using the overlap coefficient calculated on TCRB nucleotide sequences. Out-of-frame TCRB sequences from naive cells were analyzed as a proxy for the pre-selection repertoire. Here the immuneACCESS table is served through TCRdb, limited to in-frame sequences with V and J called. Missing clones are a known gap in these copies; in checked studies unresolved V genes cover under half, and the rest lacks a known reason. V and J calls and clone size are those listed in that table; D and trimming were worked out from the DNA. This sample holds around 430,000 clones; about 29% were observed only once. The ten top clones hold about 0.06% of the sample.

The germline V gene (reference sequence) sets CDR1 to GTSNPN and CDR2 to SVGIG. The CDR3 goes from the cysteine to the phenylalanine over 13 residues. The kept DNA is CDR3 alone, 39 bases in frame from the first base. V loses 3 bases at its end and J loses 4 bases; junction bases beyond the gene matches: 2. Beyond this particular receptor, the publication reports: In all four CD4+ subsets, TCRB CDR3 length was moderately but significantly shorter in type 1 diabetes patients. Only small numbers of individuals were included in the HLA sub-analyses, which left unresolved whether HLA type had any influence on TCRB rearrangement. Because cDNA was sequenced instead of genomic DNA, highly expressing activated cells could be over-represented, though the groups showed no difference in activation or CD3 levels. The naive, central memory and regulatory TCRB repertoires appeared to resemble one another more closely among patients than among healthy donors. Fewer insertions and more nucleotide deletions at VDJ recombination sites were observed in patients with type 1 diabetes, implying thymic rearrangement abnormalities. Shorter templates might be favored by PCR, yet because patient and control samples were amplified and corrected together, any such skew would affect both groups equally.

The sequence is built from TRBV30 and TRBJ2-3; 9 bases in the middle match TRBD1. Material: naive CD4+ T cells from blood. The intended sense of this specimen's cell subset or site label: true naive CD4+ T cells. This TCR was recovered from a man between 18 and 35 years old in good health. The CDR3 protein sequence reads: CAWRRQGADTQYF. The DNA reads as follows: TGTGCCTGGAGGAGACAGGGGGCAGATACGCAGTATTTT. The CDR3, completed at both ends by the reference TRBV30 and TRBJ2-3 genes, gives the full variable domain SQTIHQWPATLVQPVGSPLSLECTVEGTSNPNLYWYRQAAGRGLQLLFYSVGIGQISSEVPQNLSASRPQDRQFILSSKKLLLSDSGFYLCAWRRQGADTQYFGPGTRLTVL.